This T cell receptor (beta chain) was documented in a study of OX40 agonist ivuxolimab in advanced cancers. The overall study: Of the participants, around 43% had some prior anti-PD-1, anti-PD-L1 or anti-CTLA-4 therapy, which was allowed.

Notes on this clone: Its specificity is unknown.

Using immunoSEQ multiplex PCR, the repertoire was profiled, and TCRdb retains in-frame clones only, with some absent. The sample consists of some 95,000 clones, about 83% of them appearing once. Findings of the study overall: CD4+ and CD8+ T cells in blood underwent clonal expansion by week 6 at 0.1 to 3.0 mg/kg. The study did not work out the antigen specificity of the expanded peripheral T cells. Averaged across samples, CD8+ T cells carried more expanded clones than CD4+ did.

Looked up from germline, CDR1 is LNHDA and CDR2 is SQIVND (reference sequence). V was cut by 3 bases and J by 2 bases, with 13 bases left in between. This CDR3 is built from 15 residues. Sequenced material: CD4+ or CD8+ T cells sorted from blood, taken in a trial of the OX40 agonist ivuxolimab. The chain carries TRBV19 and TRBJ1-2; no clear D. The clonotype comes from an adult with an advanced solid tumor such as melanoma, head and neck, liver or kidney cancer. CDR3 bases: TGTGCCAGTAGTATGGGGAGAAGGGCCAACTATGGCTACACCTTC. Its protein is CASSMGRRANYGYTF.